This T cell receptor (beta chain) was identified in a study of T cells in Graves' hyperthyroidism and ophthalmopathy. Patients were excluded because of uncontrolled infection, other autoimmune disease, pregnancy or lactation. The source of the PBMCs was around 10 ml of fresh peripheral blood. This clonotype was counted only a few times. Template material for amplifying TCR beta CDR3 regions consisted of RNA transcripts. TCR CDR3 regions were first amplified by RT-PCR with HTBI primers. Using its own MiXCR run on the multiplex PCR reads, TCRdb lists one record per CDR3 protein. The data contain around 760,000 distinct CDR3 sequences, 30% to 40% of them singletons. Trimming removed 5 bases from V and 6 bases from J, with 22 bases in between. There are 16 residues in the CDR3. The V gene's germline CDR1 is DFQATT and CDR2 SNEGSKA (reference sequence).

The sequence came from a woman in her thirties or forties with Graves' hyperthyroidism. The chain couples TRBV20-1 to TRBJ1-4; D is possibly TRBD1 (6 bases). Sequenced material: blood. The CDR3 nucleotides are TGCAGTGCTCCGGGGGGGCGCTCTCTAAGGGATGAAAAACTGTTTTTT. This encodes CSAPGGRSLRDEKLFF.